The 28 T cell receptor beta chains below were found in one sample sequenced in a study of blood T cell repertoires in COVID-19. Assay: immunoSEQ multiplex PCR; the TCRdb copy retains only in-frame clones and omits some. This repertoire shows about 370,000 clones, more than 70% found once; its top ten account for approximately 3%. Sequenced sample: peripheral blood. The receptors stem from a woman aged 25 to 39 with COVID-19, enrolled during active disease.

The chain uses TRBV5-1 and TRBJ2-1; 14 nucleotides match TRBD2. V dropped 4 bases and J dropped 6; count of bases not matched to a gene: 9. This CDR3 contains 17 residues. Germline V lookup: CDR1 SGHRS, CDR2 YFSETQ. The chain's CDR3 is CASSTFGGTSGGNEQFF. Here the CDR3 DNA reads TGCGCCAGCAGCACCTTCGGCGGGACTAGCGGGGGCAATGAGCAGTTCTTC.

This clone was seen only once. The chain uses TRBV5-1 and TRBJ1-2, with 7 bases aligning to TRBD1. The V gene end was trimmed by 1 base and the J gene end by 8 bases; junction bases not matched to a gene: 14. Germline CDR1 reads SGHRS; CDR2 reads YFSETQ. The CDR3 extends over 16 amino acids. CDR3 in amino acids: CASSLPPAQQGDGYTF. CDR3 in DNA: TGCGCCAGCAGCTTGCCTCCAGCTCAGCAGGGGGACGGCTACACCTTC.

In this sample, this clone turned up once. The rearrangement links TRBV7-2 to TRBJ2-2; tentatively, D is TRBD1 (5 bases). Trimming removed 3 bases at V and 6 bases at J, with 14 bases between. The germline CDR1 and CDR2 sequences are SGHTA and FQGNSA. CDR3 length equals 15 residues. DNA for the CDR3: TGTGCCAGCAGCTTGGGGCATGTTCTCCCCGGGGAGCTGTTTTTT. This gives the protein CASSLGHVLPGELFF.

This clone was picked up a small number of times. The chain recombines TRBV18 with TRBJ1-1; D is perhaps TRBD1 (5 bases). The CDR3 has 15 residues. From germline, CDR1 is KGHSH and CDR2 LQKENI. V was trimmed by 2 bases and J by 9 bases, leaving 19 bases between them. CDR3 residues: CASSPSGGTRHQAFF. CDR3 DNA sequence: TGTGCCAGCTCACCATCCGGCGGGACCCGCCACCAAGCTTTCTTT.

Only one count was recorded for this clone. The V and J genes are TRBV27 and TRBJ1-2; 8 bases are a match to TRBD1. CDR1 MNHEY and CDR2 SMNVEV come from the germline V gene (reference sequence). This CDR3 is 13 amino acids long. V gave up 5 bases and J gave up 8 bases; unmatched junction bases: 7. This CDR3 is CASSLRQGRGYTF. CDR3 in DNA: TGTGCCAGCAGTCTCCGACAGGGGCGAGGCTACACCTTC.

V gene TRBV5-1 combines with J gene TRBJ2-7, with D tentatively TRBD2 (6 bases). Trimming shortened V by 4 bases and J by 5 bases, and 16 bases separated the two germline ends. This CDR3 has 14 amino acids. Germline V CDR1 and CDR2: SGHRS, YFSETQ. CDR3 protein: CASSPRTTAHEQYF. Here the CDR3 DNA reads TGCGCCAGCAGCCCCCGGACTACCGCCCACGAGCAGTACTTC.

The V call is TRBV6-6, the J call TRBJ2-1; D is undetermined. The CDR3 is 12 amino acids. CDR1 is MNHNY and CDR2 is SVGAGI in the germline V gene (reference sequence). Trimming cost V 8 bases and J 10 bases, with 15 bases left between them. CDR3 sequence (DNA): TGTGCCAGCTCTGTCTCCCGTTTCGAGCAGTTCTTC. It translates to CASSVSRFEQFF.

This sequence joins TRBV7-9 and TRBJ2-5; 10 bases line up with TRBD2. Germline-derived CDR1 and CDR2 are SEHNR and FQNEAQ (reference sequence). The CDR3 has 15 amino acids. V dropped 4 bases and J dropped 4; count of bases not matched to a gene: 6. Here the CDR3 reads CASSSITSGVETQYF. The CDR3 coding sequence is TGTGCCAGCAGCTCTATAACTAGCGGGGTAGAGACCCAGTACTTC.

The CDR3 sequence is CASSPRGAPPNNEQFF. CDR3 DNA: TGTGCCAGCAGCCCTCGGGGAGCCCCCCCGAACAATGAGCAGTTCTTC. The genes are TRBV7-6 and TRBJ2-1, with a weak D call TRBD2 (5 bases). The V end lost 5 bases, the J end lost 5 bases, and 19 bases lay between the germline ends. Germline V gene sequence: CDR1 SGHVS, CDR2 FNYEAQ. CDR3 size: 16 residues. Using reference TRBV7-6 and TRBJ2-1 for the parts outside the CDR3, the full variable domain is GAGVSQSPRYKVTKRGQDVALRCDPISGHVSLYWYRQALGQGPEFLTYFNYEAQQDKSGLPNDRFSAERPEGSISTLTIQRTEQRDSAMYRCASSPRGAPPNNEQFFGPGTRLTVL.

This chain uses TRBV28 with TRBJ2-4, with 8 bases fitting TRBD1. Germline V gene lookup returns CDR1 MDHEN and CDR2 SYDVKM. V lost 1 base to trimming and J lost 2 bases; unmatched junction nucleotides: 7. The CDR3 sequence is 17 residues long. DNA of the CDR3: TGTGCCAGCAGTTTATTTGGTGACAGGGGACCCAAAAACATTCAGTACTTC. Its translation is CASSLFGDRGPKNIQYF.

This CDR3 reads CASSSWGLAEETQYF. The CDR3 nucleotides are TGTGCCAGCAGCTCGTGGGGACTAGCGGAAGAGACCCAGTACTTC. The gene calls are TRBV7-2 and TRBJ2-5; TRBD2 matches at 11 bases. The trim removed 4 bases at V and 3 bases at J, leaving 4 bases unmatched. The CDR3 spans 15 residues. The germline V gene encodes CDR1 SGHTA and CDR2 FQGNSA.

The chain combines TRBV5-1 with TRBJ2-1; 7 bases are shared with TRBD1. V lost 3 bases, J lost 1 base, and 1 base stayed unmatched. The CDR3 covers 14 residues. CDR1 and CDR2 (germline): SGHRS, YFSETQ. The CDR3 loop reads CASSWTGSYNEQFF. As DNA, the CDR3 is TGCGCCAGCAGCTGGACAGGTTCCTACAATGAGCAGTTCTTC.

This clone is a singleton in its sample. The chain links TRBV14 to TRBJ2-5; TRBD1 agrees at 7 bases. V shed 0 bases and J 2 bases; nucleotides not matched to a gene: 0. This CDR3 region has 14 residues. The germline V gene encodes CDR1 SGHDN and CDR2 FVKESK. CDR3: CASSQDRGQETQYF. The CDR3 DNA is TGTGCCAGCAGCCAAGACAGGGGGCAAGAGACCCAGTACTTC.

The chain is built from TRBV6-5 and TRBJ2-1; D perhaps matches TRBD2 (6 bases). CDR1 and CDR2 from the germline V gene are MNHEY and SVGAGI. V was clipped by 7 bases and J by 4 bases, with 14 bases between them. This CDR3 is built from 14 residues. CDR3 DNA: TGTGCCAGCAAGGAGGGCCTAGGTTACAATGAGCAGTTCTTC. It encodes CASKEGLGYNEQFF.

The CDR3 here is CASSSSEKETQYF. The CDR3, as DNA: TGTGCCAGCTCGTCTAGCGAGAAAGAGACCCAGTACTTC. The chain carries TRBV7-9 and TRBJ2-5; TRBD2 is a possible D gene (6 bases). The CDR3 has 13 residues. Germline V CDR1 and CDR2: SEHNR, FQNEAQ (reference sequence). Deletions cut 8 bases from V and 3 bases from J, with 13 bases between.

The gene calls are TRBV27 and TRBJ1-4; 7 bases agree with TRBD1. The CDR3 has 14 amino acids. CDR1 MNHEY and CDR2 SMNVEV come from the germline V gene (reference sequence). The ends lost 5 bases at V and 14 bases at J; junction bases unmatched: 14. CDR3 nucleotide sequence: TGTGCCAGCAGTCGGGGACAGTCTGCTTCCAGGCTGTTTTTT. The encoded protein is CASSRGQSASRLFF.

This clone was counted once. The V and J genes are TRBV7-8 and TRBJ2-1; TRBD2 is a possible D gene (5 bases). The CDR3 contains 14 residues. Trimming left V 0 bases short and J 4 bases short, with 7 bases between. The germline CDR1 and CDR2 sequences are SGHVS and FQNEAQ. The chain's CDR3 is CASSLAGVYNEQFF. The CDR3 DNA reads as TGTGCCAGCAGCTTAGCCGGGGTATACAATGAGCAGTTCTTC.

Here the CDR3 DNA reads TGCGCCAGCAAACGACAGGGCACCGGGGAGCTGTTTTTT. Its translation: CASKRQGTGELFF. J is TRBJ2-2 and V is TRBV5-1; 7 nucleotides agree with TRBD1. The length of the CDR3 is 13 residues. Germline CDR1 SGHRS, CDR2 YFSETQ. The ends lost 6 bases at V and 4 bases at J; junction bases unmatched: 3.

This rearrangement joins TRBV5-4 to TRBJ1-2, with 10 bases identical to TRBD1. The V gene end was trimmed by 4 bases and the J gene end by 4 bases; junction bases not matched to a gene: 10. Germline V gene data show CDR1 as SGHNT and CDR2 as YYREEE (reference sequence). CDR3 length equals 16 residues. DNA of the CDR3: TGTGCCAGCAGCGTGGGTGGACAGGGGGATCGCTATGGCTACACCTTC. It encodes CASSVGGQGDRYGYTF.

The CDR3, as DNA: TGTGCCACCCAGACAGGACCCAATCAGCCCCAGCATTTT. It yields the protein CATQTGPNQPQHF. The J gene is TRBJ1-5, the V gene TRBV30; TRBD1 is a possible D gene (6 bases). The CDR3 length is 13 residues. Germline lookup yields CDR1 GTSNPN and CDR2 SVGIG (reference sequence). V lost 8 bases to trimming and J lost 3 bases, with 14 bases between them.

In regard to this clone: This CDR3 is also generated by other DNA sequences in the sample. The chain is built from TRBV10-3 and TRBJ2-5; D may be TRBD2 (5 bases). In germline, CDR1 is ENHRY, CDR2 SYGVKD. Trimming left V 0 bases short and J 4 bases short, with 6 bases between. The CDR3 is 13 residues long. This CDR3 reads CAISESRGETQYF. The CDR3 DNA reads as TGTGCCATCAGTGAGTCCCGGGGAGAGACCCAGTACTTC.

The gene calls are TRBV19 and TRBJ2-3; 11 bases are shared with TRBD2. The V and J ends lost 5 bases and 2 bases, in that order; junction bases with no gene match: 6. Germline CDR1 and CDR2: LNHDA and SQIVND (reference sequence). The CDR3 consists of 16 residues. The CDR3 region is CASSGVSGRATDTQYF. In DNA form, the CDR3 reads TGTGCCAGTAGTGGAGTTAGCGGGAGGGCCACAGATACGCAGTATTTT.

The gene calls are TRBV28 and TRBJ1-5; D gene uncertain. Trimming pared 3 bases from V and 3 bases from J, leaving 6 bases between. Germline CDR1 MDHEN, CDR2 SYDVKM. The CDR3 length is 13 residues. Here the CDR3 reads CASSFLINQPQHF. The CDR3 DNA is TGTGCCAGCAGTTTCCTTATCAATCAGCCCCAGCATTTT.

V and J are TRBV11-3 and TRBJ2-1, with TRBD1 matching 9 bases. Germline assignment: CDR1 SGHNT and CDR2 YENEEA. CDR3 length: 13 amino acids. Trimming took 5 bases from V and 14 from J; bases not matched to a gene: 10. CDR3 nucleotides: TGTGCCAGCAGCCCCGGGCCGGACAGGGGAAAGTTCTTC. Its protein is CASSPGPDRGKFF.

The genes are TRBV5-4 and TRBJ2-3; D unresolved. This CDR3 is 15 amino acids long. CDR1 and CDR2 (germline): SGHNT, YYREEE (reference sequence). With 1 base removed from V and 2 bases from J, the gap between germline ends came to 11 bases. CDR3 sequence: CASSLLLTNTDTQYF. In nucleotides, the CDR3 is TGTGCCAGCAGCTTGTTATTGACAAACACAGATACGCAGTATTTT.

The gene calls are TRBV24-1 and TRBJ2-1; tentative D call: TRBD1 (7 bases). V lost 2 bases to trimming and J lost 2 bases, with 12 bases between them. CDR3 length: 16 amino acids. Germline assignment: CDR1 KGHDR and CDR2 SFDVKD. The CDR3 nucleotides are TGTGCCACCAGTGATTGGAGGGACAGAACCTACAATGAGCAGTTCTTC. Encoded protein: CATSDWRDRTYNEQFF.

This clone was found a few times. The chain recombines TRBV6-5 with TRBJ2-7, with 7 bases lining up with TRBD2. The CDR3 spans 15 residues. Germline V gene data show CDR1 as MNHEY and CDR2 as SVGAGI. Germline trimming cut 5 bases from V and 2 bases from J; bases unmatched to any gene: 9. The CDR3 region is CASSPLAGDPYEQYF. The CDR3 DNA sequence: TGTGCCAGCAGTCCCCTTGCGGGGGACCCCTACGAGCAGTACTTC.

The chain joins TRBV5-1 to TRBJ2-7; TRBD1 might be the D (6 bases). This CDR3 has 14 amino acids. CDR1 is SGHRS and CDR2 is YFSETQ in the germline V gene. The V gene lost 1 base and the J gene lost 5 bases, with 13 bases spanning the gap. In nucleotides, the CDR3 is TGCGCCAGCAGCTTGCGGCAGGGGAGACACGAGCAGTACTTC. Its translation is CASSLRQGRHEQYF.